The 9 T cell receptor beta chains reported below all come from one sample, sequenced in a study of T cell responses to AZD1222 COVID-19 vaccine. The repertoire was sequenced with immunoSEQ multiplex PCR; TCRdb's copy has only in-frame clones and lacks some. The data show tens of thousands of clones, roughly 87% seen once. The sample here was peripheral blood, taken on day 0 of AZD1222 vaccination. All receptors derive from an adult in good health.

This clone has just one count. The chain couples TRBV6-4 to TRBJ1-1, with a tentative D call TRBD1 (5 bases). Trimming stripped 0 bases from V and 6 bases from J, with 14 bases between. The CDR3 consists of 15 residues. CDR1 and CDR2 from the germline V gene are MRHNA and SNTAGT. The CDR3 DNA reads as TGTGCCAGCAGTGACTCTCGGGGACCAAGACCTGAAGCTTTCTTT. Amino acids: CASSDSRGPRPEAFF.

The gene calls are TRBV28 and TRBJ1-4; 7 positions match TRBD1. Germline V CDR1 and CDR2: MDHEN, SYDVKM. The CDR3 is 15 residues long. V was clipped by 5 bases and J by 7 bases; unmatched bases: 10. The CDR3 reads CASSIPQGRTEKLFF. Written as DNA, the CDR3 is TGTGCCAGCAGTATACCACAGGGGAGGACTGAAAAACTGTTTTTT.

The genes are TRBV5-8 and TRBJ1-1; D unclear. The CDR3 has 16 residues. Looked up from germline, CDR1 is SGHTS and CDR2 is YDEGEE. Trimming left V 1 base short and J 0 bases short, with 13 bases between. The CDR3, as DNA: TGTGCCAGCAGCTTGCAATGGGGAACTATGAACACTGAAGCTTTCTTT. Residues: CASSLQWGTMNTEAFF.

V usage is TRBV19 and J usage is TRBJ2-1; 12 bases are a match to TRBD2. J was trimmed by 7 bases and V by 1 base; bases with no gene match: 5. Per germline, CDR1 LNHDA and CDR2 SQIVND (reference sequence). The length of the CDR3 is 16 residues. The CDR3, as DNA: TGTGCCAGTAGTATAGTACTAGCGGGAGGTGGTAATGAGCAGTTCTTC. It is translated as CASSIVLAGGGNEQFF.

The genes are TRBV18 and TRBJ2-3, with 14 bases aligning to TRBD2. CDR3 size: 18 residues. CDR1 and CDR2 from the germline V gene are KGHSH and LQKENI. The V and J ends lost 2 bases and 0 bases, in that order; junction bases with no gene match: 4. CDR3 nucleotides: TGTGCCAGCTCACCAGTCGGGACTAGCGGGAGTAGCACAGATACGCAGTATTTT. This sequence encodes CASSPVGTSGSSTDTQYF.

In DNA, the CDR3 is TGTGCCTGGAAGGGGTCACTAGCGGGAGAAACCGGGGAGCTGTTTTTT. Amino acids: CAWKGSLAGETGELFF. The chain employs TRBV30 and TRBJ2-2; TRBD2 aligns across 11 bases. The CDR3 extends over 16 amino acids. Trimming at V came to 4 bases and at J to 5 bases, leaving 9 bases not matched to a gene. Germline CDR1 and CDR2: GTSNPN and SVGIG (reference sequence).

V is TRBV9 and J is TRBJ2-1, with a weak D call TRBD1 (5 bases). Trimming stripped 4 bases from V and 8 bases from J, with 13 bases between. Germline values: CDR1 SGDLS, CDR2 YYNGEE. This CDR3 has 13 residues. The CDR3 protein is CASSIQGWDEQFF. The DNA of the CDR3 is TGTGCCAGCAGCATCCAGGGTTGGGATGAGCAGTTCTTC. Using reference TRBV9 and TRBJ2-1 for the parts outside the CDR3, the full variable domain is DSGVTQTPKHLITATGQRVTLRCSPRSGDLSVYWYQQSLDQGLQFLIQYYNGEERAKGNILERFSAQQFPDLHSELNLSSLELGDSALYFCASSIQGWDEQFFGPGTRLTVL.

V usage is TRBV7-9 and J usage is TRBJ1-4; D is undetermined. The CDR3 has 14 amino acids. Looked up from germline, CDR1 is SEHNR and CDR2 is FQNEAQ (reference sequence). Trimming pared 4 bases from V and 0 bases from J, leaving 6 bases between. CDR3 bases: TGTGCCAGCAGCTCAGAGTCAACTAATGAAAAACTGTTTTTT. Residues: CASSSESTNEKLFF.

V gene TRBV7-2 combines with J gene TRBJ1-2, with a possible D match to TRBD1 (6 bases). The CDR3 length is 13 residues. Germline lookup yields CDR1 SGHTA and CDR2 FQGNSA. Deletions cut 2 bases from V and 4 bases from J, with 8 bases between. The CDR3 bases are TGTGCCAGCAGCTTAAGGGGGTCCTATGGCTACACCTTC. Translating gives CASSLRGSYGYTF.